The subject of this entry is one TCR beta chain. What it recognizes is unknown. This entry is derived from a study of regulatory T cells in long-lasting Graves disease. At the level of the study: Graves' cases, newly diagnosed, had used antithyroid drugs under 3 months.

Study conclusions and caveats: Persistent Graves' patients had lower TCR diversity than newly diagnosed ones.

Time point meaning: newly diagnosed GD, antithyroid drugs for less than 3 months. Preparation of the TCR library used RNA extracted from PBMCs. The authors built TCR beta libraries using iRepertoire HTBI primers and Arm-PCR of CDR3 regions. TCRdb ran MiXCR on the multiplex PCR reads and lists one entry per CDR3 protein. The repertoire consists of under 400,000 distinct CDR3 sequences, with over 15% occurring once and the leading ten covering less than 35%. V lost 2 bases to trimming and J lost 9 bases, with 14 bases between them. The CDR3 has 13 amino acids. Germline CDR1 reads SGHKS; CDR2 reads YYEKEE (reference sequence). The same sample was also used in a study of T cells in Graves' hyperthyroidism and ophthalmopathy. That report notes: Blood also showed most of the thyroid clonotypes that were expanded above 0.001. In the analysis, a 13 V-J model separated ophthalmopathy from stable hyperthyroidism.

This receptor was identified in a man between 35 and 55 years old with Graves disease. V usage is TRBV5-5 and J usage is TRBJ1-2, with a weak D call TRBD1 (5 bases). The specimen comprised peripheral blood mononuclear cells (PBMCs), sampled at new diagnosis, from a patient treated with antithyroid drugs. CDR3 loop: CASSLSPGDSYTF. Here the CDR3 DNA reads TGTGCCAGCAGCTTATCGCCGGGGGATAGCTACACCTTC.